Listed below are T cell receptor beta chains from one sample, sequenced in a study of T cells after yellow fever vaccination. TCRdb re-called the 5' RACE reads with MiXCR, one entry per CDR3 protein. The sample contains roughly 330,000 distinct CDR3 sequences, approximately 3.9% of which appear only once. Material: PBMCs, obtained 5 days after the yellow fever booster vaccination. The receptors shown here come from a man younger than 30 who received the YFV17D yellow fever vaccine. Both conserved end residues are part of each CDR3. Each record gives: clone size, D gene, J gene, V gene, CDR3 protein, CDR3 DNA. The D gene is left open where the match is weak. Rows may omit the clone size; those that give it use once, few, many or a size class.

clone size: many
D gene: -
J gene: TRBJ2-3
V gene: TRBV11-2
CDR3 protein: CASSPQADTQYF
CDR3 DNA: TGTGCCAGCAGTCCCCAGGCAGATACGCAGTATTTT

clone size: few
D gene: TRBD1
J gene: TRBJ1-4
V gene: TRBV7-8
CDR3 protein: CASSRDRGLEKLFF
CDR3 DNA: TGTGCCAGCAGCCGGGACAGGGGCCTGGAAAAACTGTTTTTT

clone size: many
D gene: -
J gene: TRBJ1-5
V gene: TRBV6-5
CDR3 protein: CASSYSRRGGQPQHF
CDR3 DNA: TGTGCCAGCAGTTACTCGAGAAGGGGTGGACAGCCCCAGCATTTT

clone size: few
D gene: -
J gene: TRBJ1-4
V gene: TRBV7-2
CDR3 protein: CASSIRWGPTGNEKLFF
CDR3 DNA: TGTGCCAGCAGCATCCGCTGGGGCCCAACGGGAAATGAAAAACTGTTTTTT

clone size: -
D gene: -
J gene: TRBJ1-6
V gene: TRBV18
CDR3 protein: CASSPPNSDLNNSPLHF
CDR3 DNA: TGTGCCAGCTCACCACCGAATTCAGATTTGAATAATTCACCCCTCCACTTT

clone size: many
D gene: TRBD2
J gene: TRBJ2-5
V gene: TRBV27
CDR3 protein: CASSLRAGEETQYF
CDR3 DNA: TGTGCCAGCAGTTTACGGGCGGGGGAAGAGACCCAGTACTTC

clone size: -
D gene: -
J gene: TRBJ2-1
V gene: TRBV5-1
CDR3 protein: CASSLRTVLSEQFF
CDR3 DNA: TGCGCCAGCAGCCTAAGGACAGTCTTGAGTGAGCAGTTCTTC

clone size: many
D gene: -
J gene: TRBJ2-5
V gene: TRBV4-3
CDR3 protein: CASSQTAGPRETQYF
CDR3 DNA: TGCGCCAGCAGCCAAACGGCCGGGCCTCGGGAGACCCAGTACTTC

clone size: -
D gene: -
J gene: TRBJ2-2
V gene: TRBV2
CDR3 protein: CASSGVGQVDTGELFF
CDR3 DNA: TGTGCCAGCAGTGGAGTAGGACAAGTGGACACCGGGGAGCTGTTTTTT

clone size: -
D gene: -
J gene: TRBJ2-3
V gene: TRBV20-1
CDR3 protein: CSASNPRGSTDTQYF
CDR3 DNA: TGCAGTGCTAGCAACCCCCGGGGGTCCACAGATACGCAGTATTTT

clone size: -
D gene: TRBD2
J gene: TRBJ2-2
V gene: TRBV19
CDR3 protein: CASSILTSFTGELFF
CDR3 DNA: TGTGCCAGTAGTATATTGACTAGCTTTACCGGGGAGCTGTTTTTT

clone size: few
D gene: TRBD1
J gene: TRBJ2-7
V gene: TRBV7-9
CDR3 protein: CASSTGQEIYEQYF
CDR3 DNA: TGTGCCAGCAGCACGGGACAGGAGATCTACGAGCAGTACTTC

clone size: -
D gene: TRBD1
J gene: TRBJ1-2
V gene: TRBV7-2
CDR3 protein: CASSLVRQGILGYTF
CDR3 DNA: TGTGCCAGCAGCTTAGTGAGACAGGGTATCCTTGGCTACACCTTC

clone size: few
D gene: -
J gene: TRBJ2-3
V gene: TRBV7-2
CDR3 protein: CASKEPGSTDTQYF
CDR3 DNA: TGTGCCAGCAAAGAGCCGGGGAGCACAGATACGCAGTATTTT

clone size: many
D gene: TRBD2
J gene: TRBJ2-7
V gene: TRBV20-1
CDR3 protein: CSVRRGGLYEQYF
CDR3 DNA: TGCAGTGTCAGACGGGGGGGGCTGTACGAGCAGTACTTC

clone size: few
D gene: -
J gene: TRBJ1-3
V gene: TRBV5-1
CDR3 protein: CASSLPGGLGNTIYF
CDR3 DNA: TGCGCCAGCAGCCTTCCCGGGGGGCTTGGAAACACCATATATTTT

clone size: many
D gene: TRBD2
J gene: TRBJ2-5
V gene: TRBV2
CDR3 protein: CASRKGAAGGETQYF
CDR3 DNA: TGTGCCAGCCGTAAAGGGGCGGCCGGGGGGGAGACCCAGTACTTC

clone size: many
D gene: -
J gene: TRBJ2-2
V gene: TRBV12-3/TRBV12-4
CDR3 protein: CASSPLRGGELFF
CDR3 DNA: TGTGCCAGCAGCCCACTACGCGGCGGGGAGCTGTTTTTT

clone size: -
D gene: TRBD2
J gene: TRBJ2-2
V gene: TRBV5-1
CDR3 protein: CASSAGGAITGELFF
CDR3 DNA: TGCGCCAGCAGCGCCGGGGGGGCCATTACCGGGGAGCTGTTTTTT

clone size: -
D gene: -
J gene: TRBJ2-1
V gene: TRBV19
CDR3 protein: CASSEAGGGYEQFF
CDR3 DNA: TGTGCCAGTAGTGAGGCTGGTGGGGGGTACGAGCAGTTCTTC

clone size: -
D gene: -
J gene: TRBJ1-2
V gene: TRBV7-9
CDR3 protein: CASSQVGGVEAGYTF
CDR3 DNA: TGTGCCAGCAGCCAGGTTGGGGGCGTTGAAGCTGGCTACACCTTC

clone size: many
D gene: -
J gene: TRBJ1-3
V gene: TRBV27
CDR3 protein: CASREYRELGNTIYF
CDR3 DNA: TGTGCCAGCCGCGAGTACAGGGAATTGGGAAACACCATATATTTT

clone size: many
D gene: -
J gene: TRBJ1-1
V gene: TRBV19
CDR3 protein: CASSISSGTEAFF
CDR3 DNA: TGTGCCAGTAGTATTAGCTCGGGGACCGAAGCTTTCTTT

clone size: few
D gene: -
J gene: TRBJ2-2
V gene: TRBV27
CDR3 protein: CASSLLAGTSVGELFF
CDR3 DNA: TGTGCCAGCAGTTTATTGGCCGGAACCTCGGTCGGGGAGCTGTTTTTT

clone size: few
D gene: -
J gene: TRBJ1-6
V gene: TRBV5-1
CDR3 protein: CASSAVDANSPLHF
CDR3 DNA: TGCGCCAGCAGCGCCGTAGACGCGAATTCACCCCTCCACTTT

clone size: many
D gene: -
J gene: TRBJ2-3
V gene: TRBV12-3/TRBV12-4
CDR3 protein: CASSFEGGTDTQYF
CDR3 DNA: TGTGCCAGCAGTTTTGAGGGGGGCACAGATACGCAGTATTTT

clone size: few
D gene: -
J gene: TRBJ2-1
V gene: TRBV20-1
CDR3 protein: CSFVLLAYNEQFF
CDR3 DNA: TGCAGTTTTGTTCTCCTAGCGTACAATGAGCAGTTCTTC

clone size: few
D gene: TRBD2
J gene: TRBJ2-1
V gene: TRBV7-2
CDR3 protein: CASSSDLGRNEQFF
CDR3 DNA: TGTGCCAGCAGCTCGGACCTCGGGAGGAATGAGCAGTTCTTC

clone size: -
D gene: TRBD2
J gene: TRBJ2-2
V gene: TRBV4-3
CDR3 protein: CASSQEFDGGASGTGELFF
CDR3 DNA: TGCGCCAGCAGCCAAGAGTTCGACGGGGGGGCGTCGGGCACCGGGGAGCTGTTTTTT

clone size: -
D gene: TRBD2
J gene: TRBJ2-1
V gene: TRBV7-6
CDR3 protein: CASSSPLADSNNEQFF
CDR3 DNA: TGTGCCAGCAGCTCACCGCTAGCGGATTCAAACAATGAGCAGTTCTTC

clone size: once
D gene: TRBD2
J gene: TRBJ2-6
V gene: TRBV6-5
CDR3 protein: CASSYLRGSSGANVLTF
CDR3 DNA: TGTGCCAGCAGTTACTTGCGGGGGAGCTCTGGGGCCAACGTCCTGACTTTC

clone size: -
D gene: -
J gene: TRBJ1-2
V gene: TRBV7-2
CDR3 protein: CASSLAFSYGYTF
CDR3 DNA: TGTGCCAGCAGCTTAGCTTTCAGCTATGGCTACACCTTC

clone size: -
D gene: TRBD1
J gene: TRBJ2-5
V gene: TRBV4-2
CDR3 protein: CASSQEPGGWGETQYF
CDR3 DNA: TGTGCCAGCAGCCAAGAACCAGGGGGCTGGGGAGAGACCCAGTACTTC

clone size: many
D gene: -
J gene: TRBJ2-3
V gene: TRBV6-5
CDR3 protein: CASRTGGVDTQYF
CDR3 DNA: TGTGCCAGCAGGACCGGGGGAGTGGATACGCAGTATTTT

clone size: -
D gene: -
J gene: TRBJ2-7
V gene: TRBV6-6
CDR3 protein: CASSYSAVDYEQYF
CDR3 DNA: TGTGCCAGCAGTTACTCTGCAGTTGACTACGAGCAGTACTTC

clone size: -
D gene: -
J gene: TRBJ1-4
V gene: TRBV18
CDR3 protein: CASSERSNEKLFF
CDR3 DNA: TGTGCCAGCTCAGAGCGTTCTAATGAAAAACTGTTTTTT

clone size: many
D gene: -
J gene: TRBJ2-1
V gene: TRBV24-1
CDR3 protein: CATGGTPNEQFF
CDR3 DNA: TGTGCCACCGGAGGAACGCCGAATGAGCAGTTCTTC

clone size: many
D gene: TRBD2
J gene: TRBJ2-3
V gene: TRBV7-6
CDR3 protein: CASSTRLAGGTDTQYF
CDR3 DNA: TGTGCCAGCAGCACCAGACTAGCGGGGGGCACAGATACGCAGTATTTT

clone size: -
D gene: -
J gene: TRBJ2-3
V gene: TRBV15
CDR3 protein: CATSLRSGASTDTQYF
CDR3 DNA: TGTGCCACCAGCTTAAGAAGTGGGGCATCCACAGATACGCAGTATTTT

clone size: -
D gene: -
J gene: TRBJ1-1
V gene: TRBV7-2
CDR3 protein: CASSLYQLNTEAFF
CDR3 DNA: TGTGCCAGCAGCTTATATCAGTTGAACACTGAAGCTTTCTTT

clone size: -
D gene: TRBD2
J gene: TRBJ2-7
V gene: TRBV11-2
CDR3 protein: CASSPGRGAYEQYF
CDR3 DNA: TGTGCCAGCAGCCCCGGGCGGGGGGCCTACGAGCAGTACTTC

clone size: -
D gene: -
J gene: TRBJ1-4
V gene: TRBV19
CDR3 protein: CASSSRGETNEKLFF
CDR3 DNA: TGTGCCAGTAGTTCCCGGGGAGAAACTAATGAAAAACTGTTTTTT

clone size: few
D gene: -
J gene: TRBJ2-2
V gene: TRBV18
CDR3 protein: CASSPGGITGELFF
CDR3 DNA: TGTGCCAGCTCACCAGGAGGGATCACCGGGGAGCTGTTTTTT

clone size: few
D gene: -
J gene: TRBJ1-5
V gene: TRBV6-2/TRBV6-3
CDR3 protein: CASSSEANQPQHF
CDR3 DNA: TGTGCCAGCAGTTCCGAAGCCAATCAGCCCCAGCATTTT

clone size: few
D gene: -
J gene: TRBJ2-5
V gene: TRBV7-2
CDR3 protein: CASSFMYQETQYF
CDR3 DNA: TGTGCCAGCAGCTTTATGTACCAAGAGACCCAGTACTTC

clone size: -
D gene: TRBD1
J gene: TRBJ2-3
V gene: TRBV18
CDR3 protein: CASSPVTGVTDTQYF
CDR3 DNA: TGTGCCAGCTCACCCGTGACAGGGGTAACAGATACGCAGTATTTT

clone size: many
D gene: -
J gene: TRBJ1-2
V gene: TRBV7-9
CDR3 protein: CASSLGSSYGYTF
CDR3 DNA: TGTGCCAGCAGCTTAGGGAGCAGCTATGGCTACACCTTC

clone size: many
D gene: -
J gene: TRBJ1-4
V gene: TRBV18
CDR3 protein: CASSATHEEKLFF
CDR3 DNA: TGTGCCAGCTCAGCCACCCACGAGGAAAAACTGTTTTTT

clone size: -
D gene: TRBD2
J gene: TRBJ2-5
V gene: TRBV6-6
CDR3 protein: CASSSSGGAETQYF
CDR3 DNA: TGTGCCAGCAGTTCTAGCGGGGGGGCTGAGACCCAGTACTTC

clone size: few
D gene: -
J gene: TRBJ1-6
V gene: TRBV20-1
CDR3 protein: CSARVGVVPLHF
CDR3 DNA: TGCAGTGCTAGAGTAGGGGTTGTACCCCTCCACTTT

clone size: many
D gene: -
J gene: TRBJ2-5
V gene: TRBV10-3
CDR3 protein: CAISESAREETQYF
CDR3 DNA: TGTGCCATCAGTGAGTCGGCCAGGGAAGAGACCCAGTACTTC

clone size: -
D gene: -
J gene: TRBJ1-2
V gene: TRBV5-4
CDR3 protein: CASSLGGGGRNYGYTF
CDR3 DNA: TGTGCCAGCAGCTTGGGTGGAGGGGGACGGAACTATGGCTACACCTTC

clone size: -
D gene: -
J gene: TRBJ1-6
V gene: TRBV3-1
CDR3 protein: CASSQAGVGNSPLHF
CDR3 DNA: TGTGCCAGCAGCCAAGCAGGGGTTGGCAATTCACCCCTCCACTTT